These 25 T cell receptor beta chains came from one sample sequenced in a study of shared clonotypes between healthy human individuals. Naive CD8 populations comprised CD45RO-negative cells positively selected for CCR7, excluding terminally differentiated effector memory CD45RA+ cells. Sequenced by immunoSEQ multiplex PCR; TCRdb stores in-frame clones only, minus some. The sample comprises about 2.1 million clones, 93% of which are singletons, and more than 1.5% rests with the top ten. Sequenced sample: naive CD8+ T cells from PBMCs. The receptors here all came from a man between 18 and 35 years old in good health. Some clones in this sample may be carry-over from other donors' samples.

This clone was seen a single time. The J gene is TRBJ2-3, the V gene TRBV23-1; D may be TRBD2 (7 bases). TRBV23-1 belongs to the ORF category, with a function that is uncertain. V lost 3 bases to trimming and J lost 5 bases, with 18 bases between them. The CDR3 consists of 16 residues. CDR3 nucleotide sequence: TGCGCCAGCAGTCACCCCAAAAGGGGGAGGGAAGATACGCAGTATTTT. Translating it yields CASSHPKRGREDTQYF.

The chain carries TRBV2 and TRBJ2-2; 10 bases are a match to TRBD2. From germline, CDR1 is SNHLY and CDR2 FYNNEI. Trimming at V came to 7 bases and at J to 4 bases, leaving 12 bases not matched to a gene. The CDR3 is 17 residues long. CDR3 protein: CASKALPSGSRTGELFF. CDR3 DNA: TGTGCCAGCAAAGCCCTCCCTAGCGGGAGCCGCACCGGGGAGCTGTTTTTT.

CDR3 residues: CASSGTASVGETQYF. CDR3 DNA sequence: TGTGCCAGCAGTGGGACAGCGTCAGTGGGGGAGACCCAGTACTTC. This chain uses TRBV27 with TRBJ2-5; 7 nucleotides match TRBD1. The CDR3 is made up of 15 amino acids. The J segment lost 5 bases and the V segment lost 5 bases, leaving 11 bases of the junction unmatched. Germline V gene lookup returns CDR1 MNHEY and CDR2 SMNVEV (reference sequence).

For this clone: Other DNA sequences of this sample code for an identical CDR3. The chain uses TRBV6-5 and TRBJ1-1; the D is unclear. The CDR3 runs 14 residues. V shed 0 bases and J shed 3 bases, with 8 bases lying between them. Germline V gene data show CDR1 as MNHEY and CDR2 as SVGAGI. The CDR3 spells CASSYSEGYTEAFF. The CDR3 nucleotides read TGTGCCAGCAGTTACTCGGAAGGGTACACTGAAGCTTTCTTT.

The chain has TRBV9 and TRBJ2-1, with 13 bases fitting TRBD2. The CDR3 consists of 15 residues. With 4 bases clipped from V and 9 bases from J, the junction kept 7 bases outside the gene matches. The germline V gene encodes CDR1 SGDLS and CDR2 YYNGEE. In DNA, the CDR3 is TGTGCCAGCAGCCAGGGGGGACTAGCGGGAAGTGAGCAGTTCTTC. Protein: CASSQGGLAGSEQFF.

On this clone itself: This specimen includes other DNA sequences encoding the same CDR3. This chain connects TRBV7-2 to TRBJ2-3, with D possibly being TRBD1 (6 bases). From germline, CDR1 is SGHTA and CDR2 FQGNSA. Trimming took off 1 base at V and 2 bases at J, with 10 bases between the two ends. The CDR3 runs to 15 residues. The CDR3 sequence: CASSLVRGSTDTQYF. The CDR3 region has the DNA TGTGCCAGCAGCTTAGTCAGGGGATCCACAGATACGCAGTATTTT.

The V call is TRBV11-3, the J call TRBJ1-6; 7 bases match TRBD1. CDR1 and CDR2 from the germline V gene are SGHNT and YENEEA. V was pared by 0 bases and J by 5 bases, with 13 bases of the junction left unmatched. The CDR3 covers 19 residues. CDR3: CASSLDIRPVGTDNSPLHF. As DNA, the CDR3 is TGTGCCAGCAGCTTAGACATTCGGCCCGTTGGGACAGATAATTCACCCCTCCACTTT.

The rearrangement links TRBV29-1 to TRBJ1-1; no firm D call. Germline CDR1 is SQVTM and CDR2 is ANQGSEA. V lost 1 base and J 1 base, leaving 13 bases between the germline ends. The CDR3 has 15 amino acids. CDR3 protein: CSVEVVRIRNTEAFF. For the CDR3, the DNA is TGCAGCGTTGAAGTGGTAAGGATACGGAACACTGAAGCTTTCTTT.

In DNA, the CDR3 is TGCAGCGCGGTTGATGCAGGGACTGAAGAGACCCAGTACTTC. Protein: CSAVDAGTEETQYF. V usage is TRBV29-1 and J usage is TRBJ2-5; perhaps TRBD2 as D (6 bases). Per the germline V gene, CDR1 is SQVTM and CDR2 is ANQGSEA. Trimming took 7 bases from V and 3 from J, leaving 18 bases between them. This CDR3 spans 14 amino acids.

The chain employs TRBV4-1 and TRBJ2-7, with a weak D call TRBD1 (6 bases). This CDR3 is 15 amino acids long. V was cut by 4 bases and J by 5 bases, with 18 bases left in between. The germline gives CDR1 MGHRA, CDR2 YSYEKL. The CDR3: CASSPRDTGVHEQYF. CDR3 DNA: TGCGCCAGCAGCCCCCGGGACACCGGTGTGCACGAGCAGTACTTC.

Concerning this clone itself: Distinct nucleotide sequences in the sample also encode this CDR3. In nucleotides, the CDR3 is TGTGCCAGCAGCGTAGGGGGACTAAGCAGCTCCTACGAGCAGTACTTC. Its translation: CASSVGGLSSSYEQYF. V is TRBV9 and J is TRBJ2-7, with 7 bases matching TRBD2. CDR1 and CDR2 (germline): SGDLS, YYNGEE. This CDR3 spans 16 amino acids. J gave up 0 bases and V 0 bases, and 6 bases lay outside the gene matches. Combining the CDR3 with reference TRBV9 and TRBJ2-7 gives the whole variable domain DSGVTQTPKHLITATGQRVTLRCSPRSGDLSVYWYQQSLDQGLQFLIQYYNGEERAKGNILERFSAQQFPDLHSELNLSSLELGDSALYFCASSVGGLSSSYEQYFGPGTRLTVT.

V usage is TRBV11-2 and J usage is TRBJ2-7, with a weak D call TRBD1 (6 bases). CDR3 length equals 14 residues. V was trimmed by 2 bases and J by 5 bases, leaving 13 bases between them. The V gene's germline CDR1 is SGHAT and CDR2 FQNNGV. The CDR3: CASSLNRVRHEQYF. The CDR3 DNA follows: TGTGCCAGCAGCTTAAACAGGGTACGTCACGAGCAGTACTTC.

The J gene is TRBJ2-1, the V gene TRBV19; the match to TRBD2 covers 13 bases. Germline-derived CDR1 and CDR2 are LNHDA and SQIVND (reference sequence). Trimming removed 7 bases from V and 3 bases from J; junction bases left unmatched: 15. The length of the CDR3 is 19 residues. The CDR3 loop is CASMIPGLAGSSDYNEQFF. The DNA of the CDR3 is TGTGCCAGTATGATACCGGGACTAGCGGGATCTTCAGACTACAATGAGCAGTTCTTC.

The V and J genes are TRBV28 and TRBJ2-3, with D perhaps given as TRBD1 or TRBD2 (5 bases each). The CDR3 has 14 amino acids. V dropped 3 bases and J dropped 5 bases, with 12 bases sitting between them. Per the germline V gene, CDR1 is MDHEN and CDR2 is SYDVKM. The CDR3 protein is CASSFSMGRDTQYF. The CDR3 DNA sequence: TGTGCCAGCAGTTTCTCGATGGGACGAGATACGCAGTATTTT.

On this clone itself: Other DNA sequences in the sample encode the same CDR3. The chain carries TRBV19 and TRBJ1-5; D is unclear. Germline CDR1 reads LNHDA; CDR2 reads SQIVND (reference sequence). The CDR3 loop spans 13 amino acids. The V end was cut by 1 base, the J end by 6 bases, with 7 bases between. Written as DNA, the CDR3 is TGTGCCAGTAGTATAGGAGTTACTCAGCCCCAGCATTTT. Its translation is CASSIGVTQPQHF.

V is TRBV6-1 and J is TRBJ2-7; 12 bases agree with TRBD2. CDR3 length: 16 residues. J gave up 7 bases and V 1 base, and 8 bases lay outside the gene matches. The germline V gene encodes CDR1 MNHNS and CDR2 SASEGT. CDR3 sequence: CASSEVLAGGYWEQYF. The CDR3 bases are TGTGCCAGCAGTGAAGTGCTAGCGGGAGGGTACTGGGAGCAGTACTTC.

In the case of this clone: Different DNA sequences within this sample yield the same CDR3. The chain joins TRBV27 to TRBJ2-2; no firm D call. Trimming pared 2 bases from V and 4 bases from J, leaving 5 bases between. CDR3 length equals 13 residues. Looked up from germline, CDR1 is MNHEY and CDR2 is SMNVEV (reference sequence). The CDR3 is CASSLLSTGELFF. CDR3 coding DNA: TGTGCCAGCAGTTTACTAAGCACCGGGGAGCTGTTTTTT.

In DNA form, the CDR3 reads TGTGCCAGCAGTCTCACGGGGACAGGGGGCGCGGAATACACCTTC. Residues: CASSLTGTGGAEYTF. The V and J genes are TRBV28 and TRBJ1-2, with 12 bases identical to TRBD1. The V gene end was trimmed by 5 bases and the J gene end by 11 bases; junction bases not matched to a gene: 12. Germline lookup yields CDR1 MDHEN and CDR2 SYDVKM. This CDR3 spans 15 amino acids.

Only one count was recorded for this clone. The chain combines TRBV5-1 with TRBJ1-2, with 9 bases identical to TRBD1. Germline CDR1 and CDR2: SGHRS and YFSETQ. The CDR3 loop spans 15 amino acids. Trimming removed 4 bases from V and 3 bases from J; junction bases left unmatched: 7. CDR3 loop: CASSAGDRVHYGYTF. CDR3 in DNA: TGCGCCAGCAGCGCGGGGGACAGGGTACACTATGGCTACACCTTC.

The V and J genes are TRBV2 and TRBJ1-3; D gene unclear. Germline loops: CDR1 SNHLY, CDR2 FYNNEI. V was clipped by 10 bases and J by 1 base, with 14 bases between them. The CDR3 length is 14 residues. Here the CDR3 DNA reads TGTGCCATCACCCGTCGATTGTCTGGAAACACCATATATTTT. Its translation: CAITRRLSGNTIYF.

The V gene is TRBV27, the J gene TRBJ2-7; TRBD1 or TRBD2 may be the D gene (5 bases each). Germline V gene lookup returns CDR1 MNHEY and CDR2 SMNVEV (reference sequence). The V gene lost 0 bases and the J gene lost 6 bases, with 27 bases spanning the gap. This CDR3 comprises 19 residues. As DNA, the CDR3 is TGTGCCAGCAGTTTATCATCCCTCAACATCCCGGGGCTGTGGTCCGAGCAGTACTTC. Protein: CASSLSSLNIPGLWSEQYF.

The rearrangement joins TRBV27 to TRBJ2-1, with TRBD2 identical over 9 bases. There are 17 residues in the CDR3. V shed 5 bases, J shed 6 bases, and the junction held 14 bases outside the gene matches. Germline V gives CDR1 MNHEY, CDR2 SMNVEV (reference sequence). The CDR3: CASSPVRIAGVSNEQFF. CDR3 sequence (DNA): TGTGCCAGCAGTCCGGTTAGGATAGCGGGAGTTAGCAATGAGCAGTTCTTC.

The chain is built from TRBV6-1 and TRBJ2-5, with D hard to call. Trimming pared 0 bases from V and 5 bases from J, leaving 13 bases between. This CDR3 is 15 amino acids long. Germline CDR1 MNHNS, CDR2 SASEGT. CDR3: CASSEAGWIGETQYF. In nucleotides, the CDR3 is TGTGCCAGCAGTGAAGCAGGGTGGATCGGGGAGACCCAGTACTTC.

The rearrangement uses TRBV27 and TRBJ2-7; TRBD2 aligns across 13 bases. The CDR3 loop spans 16 amino acids. The germline CDR1 and CDR2 sequences are MNHEY and SMNVEV (reference sequence). V dropped 2 bases and J dropped 4; count of bases not matched to a gene: 5. The CDR3 spells CASSLTSGRAMYEQYF. The CDR3, as DNA: TGTGCCAGCAGTTTAACTAGCGGGAGGGCCATGTACGAGCAGTACTTC.

This chain links TRBV13 with TRBJ1-1; D is ambiguous. The CDR3 totals 15 residues. V lost 5 bases and J 1 base, leaving 14 bases between the germline ends. Germline V gene data show CDR1 as PRHDT and CDR2 as FYEKMQ (reference sequence). The CDR3 region has the DNA TGTGCCAGCAGCCCCCCGGCCCCCAGGAACACTGAAGCTTTCTTT. Its protein is CASSPPAPRNTEAFF.